The TCR beta chain under discussion was sequenced for a study of blood T cell repertoires in COVID-19 (dated by TCRdb to the early 2020s). A note on the overall study: Collaborator samples came from the United States, Italy and Spain and covered acute and convalescent phases of COVID-19. The prospective study material was composed of cDNA or gDNA derived from T cells, B-cell-depleted T cells, or PBMCs. Deeply sampled blood TCRbeta repertoires from subjects exposed to, actively infected with, or recovered from COVID-19 were included in the dataset. The repertoires were made available in a free public database intended to serve as a resource for research on the immune response to SARS-CoV-2. Samples were obtained from the ongoing ImmuneRACE study (first 160 participants) and from 1,000 to 1,500 subjects provided by 6 global collaborators. Sample metadata almost always included a de-identified subject ID, COVID-19 status, age in years and sex. HLA class I and class II types, where available, came from metadata supplied by the sample provider rather than from assay-based typing. The study at large found these results: The quantity of clinical and demographic metadata differed by source and by participant and was supplied without curation.

From the cysteine through the phenylalanine, the CDR3 covers 15 amino acids. The sequence is cut down to CDR3 DNA, 45 bases in frame from base 1. V was cut back by 1 base and J by 5 bases, leaving a gap of 14 bases between them. The CDR1 and CDR2 encoded by the germline V gene are SGHAT and FQNNGV. Participants in the prospective study were aged roughly 18 to 100 years, lived in some 24 United States geographic areas, and enrolled through a virtual design. In the prospective study, cohorts were assigned on the basis of participant-reported clinical history obtained from a screening survey and a study questionnaire. Exposed participants had been in contact, within 2 weeks of entering the study, with a person who had a PCR-confirmed or clinician-diagnosed case of COVID-19. Mobile phlebotomists in the prospective study collected whole blood, serum and a nasopharyngeal or oropharyngeal swab from every participant. Additional blood draws and questionnaires over an approximately two-month period could optionally be provided by prospective study participants. Prospective study blood samples were shipped either frozen or at room temperature before DNA extraction.

Comment on this clone: This clone's antigen is unknown. The sample holds no much larger clone one base away, and base qualities are not on file.

The immunoSEQ Assay, a bias-controlled multiplex PCR, was used to amplify TCRbeta CDR3 regions from genomic DNA. As for how the authors treated the data: Within the assay, amplification of reference gene primers was used to estimate how many nucleated cells each sample contained. To quantify the absolute abundance of each unique TCRbeta CDR3 rearrangement, sequence reads were collapsed and filtered. Productive Simpson clonality was computed per sample as the square root of Simpson's diversity index over productive rearrangements. The table was pulled from immuneACCESS by TCRdb, which kept in-frame rearrangements only. Such tables lose some clones; where checked, under half of the loss comes from unresolved V genes, and the rest has no known cause. Clone size and V and J calls were adopted from that table, with D and trimming inferred from the DNA. Here the sample has 150,000 to 200,000 clones; 84% occur a single time. The ten most abundant clones make up roughly 3.2% of the sample.

This receptor chain uses TRBV11-2 and TRBJ2-5; the D segment could be TRBD2, given 5 matching bases. The source material was PBMCs or T cells enriched from blood (not recorded which). The clonotype comes from a woman younger than 45 who had been exposed to COVID-19. The nucleotide sequence reads as follows: TGTGCCAGCAGCTTAGGTTTCGGTAGGGAGGAGACCCAGTACTTC. This codes for CASSLGFGREETQYF.